This T cell receptor beta chain was recorded in a study of blood T cell repertoires in COVID-19. Sequenced by immunoSEQ multiplex PCR; TCRdb stores in-frame clones only, minus some. Found here are 120,000 or so clones, roughly 88% of them singletons; the top ten hold 1% to 1.5%. This clone was seen only a few times. CDR3 length: 14 amino acids. The germline V gene has CDR1 MGHRA and CDR2 YSYEKL. The germline V and J ends were trimmed by 0 bases and 7 bases, with 10 bases remaining between them. This chain links TRBV4-1 with TRBJ1-5; D is possibly TRBD1 (5 bases). The clonotype was recovered from a woman of 80 years or more with acute or convalescent COVID-19. The source material was peripheral blood. The CDR3 here is CASSQENRLQPQHF. The DNA for the CDR3 is TGCGCCAGCAGCCAAGAAAACAGGCTCCAGCCCCAGCATTTT.